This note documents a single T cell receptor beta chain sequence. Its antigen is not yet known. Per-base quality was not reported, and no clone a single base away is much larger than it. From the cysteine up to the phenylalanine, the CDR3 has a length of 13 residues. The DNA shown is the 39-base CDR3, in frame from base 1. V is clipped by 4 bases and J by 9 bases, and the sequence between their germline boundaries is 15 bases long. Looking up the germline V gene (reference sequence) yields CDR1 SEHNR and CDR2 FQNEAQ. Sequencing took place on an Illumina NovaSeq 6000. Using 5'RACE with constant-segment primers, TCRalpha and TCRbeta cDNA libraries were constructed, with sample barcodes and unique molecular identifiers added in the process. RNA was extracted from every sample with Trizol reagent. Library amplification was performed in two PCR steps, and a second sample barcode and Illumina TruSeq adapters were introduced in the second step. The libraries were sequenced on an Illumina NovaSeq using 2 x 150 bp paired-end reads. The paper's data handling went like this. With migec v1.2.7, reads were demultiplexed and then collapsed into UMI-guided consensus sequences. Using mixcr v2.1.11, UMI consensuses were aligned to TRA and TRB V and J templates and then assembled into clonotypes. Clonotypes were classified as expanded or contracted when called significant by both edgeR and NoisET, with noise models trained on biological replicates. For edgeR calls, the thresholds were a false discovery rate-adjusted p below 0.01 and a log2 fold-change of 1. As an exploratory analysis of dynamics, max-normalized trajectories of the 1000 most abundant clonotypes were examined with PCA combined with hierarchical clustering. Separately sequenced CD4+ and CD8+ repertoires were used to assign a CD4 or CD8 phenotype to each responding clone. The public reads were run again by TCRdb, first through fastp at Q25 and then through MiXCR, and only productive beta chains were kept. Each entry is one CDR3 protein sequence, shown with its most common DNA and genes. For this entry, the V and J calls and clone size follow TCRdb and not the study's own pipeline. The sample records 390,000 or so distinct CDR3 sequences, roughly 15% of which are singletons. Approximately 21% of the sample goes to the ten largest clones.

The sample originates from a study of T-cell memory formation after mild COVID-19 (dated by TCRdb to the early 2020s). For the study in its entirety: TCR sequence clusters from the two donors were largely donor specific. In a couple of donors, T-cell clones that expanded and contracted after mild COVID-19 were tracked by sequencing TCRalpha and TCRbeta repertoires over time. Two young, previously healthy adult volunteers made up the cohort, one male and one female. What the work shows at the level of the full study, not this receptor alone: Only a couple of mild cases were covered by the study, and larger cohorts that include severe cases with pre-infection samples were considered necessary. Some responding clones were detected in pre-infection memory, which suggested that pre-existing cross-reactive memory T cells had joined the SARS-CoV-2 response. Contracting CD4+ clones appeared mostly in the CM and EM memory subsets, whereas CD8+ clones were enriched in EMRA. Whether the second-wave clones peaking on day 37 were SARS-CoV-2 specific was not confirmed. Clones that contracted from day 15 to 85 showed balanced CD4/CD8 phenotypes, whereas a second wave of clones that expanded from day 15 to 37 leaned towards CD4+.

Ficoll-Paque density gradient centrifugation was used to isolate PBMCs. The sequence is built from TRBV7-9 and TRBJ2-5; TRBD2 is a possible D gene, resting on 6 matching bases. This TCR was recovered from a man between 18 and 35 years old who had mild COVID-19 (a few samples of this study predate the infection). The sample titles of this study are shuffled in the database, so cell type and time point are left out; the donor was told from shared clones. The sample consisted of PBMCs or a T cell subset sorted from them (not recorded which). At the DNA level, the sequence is TGTGCCAGCAGCTCCCCAGCCCGGGAGTCCCAGTACTTC. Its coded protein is CASSSPARESQYF. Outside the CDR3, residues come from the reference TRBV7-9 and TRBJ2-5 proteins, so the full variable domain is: DTGVSQNPRHKITKRGQNVTFRCDPISEHNRLYWYRQTLGQGPEFLTYFQNEAQLEKSRLLSDRFSAERPKGSFSTLEIQRTEQGDSAMYLCASSSPARESQYFGPGTRLLVL.